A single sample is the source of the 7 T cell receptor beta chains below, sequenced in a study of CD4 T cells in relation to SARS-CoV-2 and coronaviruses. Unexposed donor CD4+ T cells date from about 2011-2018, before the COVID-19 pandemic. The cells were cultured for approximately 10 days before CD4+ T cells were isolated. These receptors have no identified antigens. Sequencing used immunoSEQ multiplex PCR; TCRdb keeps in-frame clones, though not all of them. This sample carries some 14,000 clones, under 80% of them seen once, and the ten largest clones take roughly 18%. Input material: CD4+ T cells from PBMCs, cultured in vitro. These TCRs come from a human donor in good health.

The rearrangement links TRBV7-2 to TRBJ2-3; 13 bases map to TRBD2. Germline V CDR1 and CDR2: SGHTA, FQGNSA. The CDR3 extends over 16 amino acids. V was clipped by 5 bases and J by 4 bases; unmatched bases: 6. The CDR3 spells CASSLTSGRAPDTQYF. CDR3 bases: TGTGCCAGCAGCCTCACTAGCGGGAGGGCCCCAGATACGCAGTATTTT.

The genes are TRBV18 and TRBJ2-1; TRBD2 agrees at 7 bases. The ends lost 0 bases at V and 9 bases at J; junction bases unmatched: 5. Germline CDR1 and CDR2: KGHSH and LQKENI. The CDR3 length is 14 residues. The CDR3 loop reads CASSPPAGDSEQFF. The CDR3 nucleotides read TGTGCCAGCTCACCACCGGCGGGAGACAGTGAGCAGTTCTTC. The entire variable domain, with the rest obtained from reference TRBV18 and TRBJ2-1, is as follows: NAGVMQNPRHLVRRRGQEARLRCSPMKGHSHVYWYRQLPEEGLKFMVYLQKENIIDESGMPKERFSAEFPKEGPSILRIQQVVRGDSAAYFCASSPPAGDSEQFFGPGTRLTVL.

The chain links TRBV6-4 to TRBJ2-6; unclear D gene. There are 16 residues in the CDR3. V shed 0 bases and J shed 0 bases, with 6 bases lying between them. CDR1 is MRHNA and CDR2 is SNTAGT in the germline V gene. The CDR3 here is CASSDSDVSGANVLTF. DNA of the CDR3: TGTGCCAGCAGTGACTCGGACGTCTCTGGGGCCAACGTCCTGACTTTC.

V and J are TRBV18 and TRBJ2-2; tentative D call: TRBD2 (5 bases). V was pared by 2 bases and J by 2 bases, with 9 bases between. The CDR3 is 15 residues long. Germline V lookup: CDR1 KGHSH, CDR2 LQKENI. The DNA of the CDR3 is TGTGCCAGCTCACCAACACTAGGCAACACCGGGGAGCTGTTTTTT. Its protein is CASSPTLGNTGELFF.

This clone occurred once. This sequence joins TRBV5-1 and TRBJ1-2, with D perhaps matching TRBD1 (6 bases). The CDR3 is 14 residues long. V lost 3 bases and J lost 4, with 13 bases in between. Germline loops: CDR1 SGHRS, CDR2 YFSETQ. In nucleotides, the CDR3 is TGCGCCAGCAGCTCACGAAAGGACAGCTATGGCTACACCTTC. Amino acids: CASSSRKDSYGYTF.

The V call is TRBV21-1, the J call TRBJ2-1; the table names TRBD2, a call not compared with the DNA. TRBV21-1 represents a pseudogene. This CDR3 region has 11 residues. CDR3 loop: CASSKARGQFF. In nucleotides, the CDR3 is TGTGCCAGCAGCAAAGCACGGGGGCAGTTCTTC.

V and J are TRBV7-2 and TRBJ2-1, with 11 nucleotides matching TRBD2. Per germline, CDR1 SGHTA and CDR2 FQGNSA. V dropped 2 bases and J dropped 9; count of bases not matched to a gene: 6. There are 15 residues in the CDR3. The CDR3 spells CASSLLAGGFGEQFF. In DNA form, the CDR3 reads TGTGCCAGCAGCTTACTAGCGGGAGGATTTGGTGAGCAGTTCTTC.